This TCR beta chain was retrieved from a study of cytomegalovirus exposure and HLA in healthy donors. The study ran its PCR with 60 Vbeta and 13 Jbeta primers. Profiled with immunoSEQ multiplex PCR; TCRdb holds only in-frame clones, not every one. Here the sample spans 130,000 to 150,000 clones, about four fifths being singletons. General study findings and limits: Many donors shared some public TCRs, even though most TCR sequences were rare.

V was pared by 8 bases and J by 4 bases, with 14 bases of the junction left unmatched. The germline V gene has CDR1 MGHDK and CDR2 SYGVNS. CDR3 size: 16 residues. Of note for this clone: What it binds is not known.

Material: PBMCs. The sequence was obtained from a man between 25 and 39 years old in good health and CMV-seropositive. The chain carries TRBV25-1 and TRBJ2-7, with 10 bases aligning to TRBD2. CDR3 nucleotides: TGTGCCAGCGAGTCAGGTGGGCTAGCGGGAGAATACGAGCAGTACTTC. Its translation is CASESGGLAGEYEQYF.